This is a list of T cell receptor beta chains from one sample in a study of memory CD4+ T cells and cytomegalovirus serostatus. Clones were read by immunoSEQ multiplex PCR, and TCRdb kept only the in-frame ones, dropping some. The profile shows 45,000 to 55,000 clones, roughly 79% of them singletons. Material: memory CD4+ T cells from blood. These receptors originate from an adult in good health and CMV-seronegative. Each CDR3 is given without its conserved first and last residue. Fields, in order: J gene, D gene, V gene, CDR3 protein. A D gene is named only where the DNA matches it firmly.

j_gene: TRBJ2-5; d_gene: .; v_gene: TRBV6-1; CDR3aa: ASSEAVGGGETQY
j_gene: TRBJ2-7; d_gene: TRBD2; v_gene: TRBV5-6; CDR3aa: ASSSRTSGSTSYEQY
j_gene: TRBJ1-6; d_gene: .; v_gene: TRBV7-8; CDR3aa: ASTPAPGTYNSPLH
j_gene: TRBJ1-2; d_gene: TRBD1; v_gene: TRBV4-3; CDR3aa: ASSQEARGRGGYT
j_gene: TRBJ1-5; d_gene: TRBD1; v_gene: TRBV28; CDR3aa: ASRSSGTGSQPQH
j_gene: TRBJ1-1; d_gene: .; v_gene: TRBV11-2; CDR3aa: ASSLDWSHLNTEAF
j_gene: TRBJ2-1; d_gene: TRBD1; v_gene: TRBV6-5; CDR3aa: ASTHRDRGVGEQF
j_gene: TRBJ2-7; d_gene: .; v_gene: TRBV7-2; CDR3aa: ASSLGSGSRYEQY
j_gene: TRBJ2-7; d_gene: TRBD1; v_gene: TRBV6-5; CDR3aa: ASSYDRVREQY
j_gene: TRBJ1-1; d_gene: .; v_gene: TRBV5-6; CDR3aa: ASSLPGQNTEAF
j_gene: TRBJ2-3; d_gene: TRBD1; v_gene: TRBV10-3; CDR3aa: AISVGQDQDTQY
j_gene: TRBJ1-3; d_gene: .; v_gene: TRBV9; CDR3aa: ASSVVSAGNTIY
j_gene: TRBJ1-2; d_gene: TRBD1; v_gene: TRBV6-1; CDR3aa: ASSVQGANYGYT
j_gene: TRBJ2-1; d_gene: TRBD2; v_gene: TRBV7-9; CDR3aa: ASSPTLSGSPQF
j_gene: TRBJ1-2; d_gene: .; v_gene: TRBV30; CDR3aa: AWTNGQDYGYT
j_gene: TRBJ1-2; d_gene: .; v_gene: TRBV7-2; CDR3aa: ASSLTGYT
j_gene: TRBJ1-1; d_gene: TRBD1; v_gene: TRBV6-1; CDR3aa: ASSAAGTAKGEAF
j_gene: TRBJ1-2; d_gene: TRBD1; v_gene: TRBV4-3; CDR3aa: ASSRQGDRDHGYT
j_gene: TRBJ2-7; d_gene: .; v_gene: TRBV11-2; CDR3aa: ASSSPGPRGFEQY
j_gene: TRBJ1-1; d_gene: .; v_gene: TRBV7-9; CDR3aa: ASSHHTSYQGTEAF
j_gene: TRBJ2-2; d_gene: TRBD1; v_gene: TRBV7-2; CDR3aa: ASSSLGQITGELF
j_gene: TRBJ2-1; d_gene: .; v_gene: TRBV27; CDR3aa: ASSFSGPWTALGGHEQF
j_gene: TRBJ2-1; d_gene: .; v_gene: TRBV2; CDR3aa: ASSFRDHEQF
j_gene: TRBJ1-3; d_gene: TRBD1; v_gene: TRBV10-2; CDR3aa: ASSRVQGGGSSGNTIY
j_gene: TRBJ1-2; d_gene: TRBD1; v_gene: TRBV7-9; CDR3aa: ASSQGQGIYGYT
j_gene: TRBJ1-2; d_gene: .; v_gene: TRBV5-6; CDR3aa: ASSSPRSTNYGYT
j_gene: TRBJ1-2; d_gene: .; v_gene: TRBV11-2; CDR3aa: ASSLGPQDRLVGAYGYT
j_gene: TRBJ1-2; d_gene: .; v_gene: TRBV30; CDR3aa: AWSVDTISGYGYT
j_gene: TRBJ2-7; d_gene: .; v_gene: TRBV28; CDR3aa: ASVRGRSSYEQY
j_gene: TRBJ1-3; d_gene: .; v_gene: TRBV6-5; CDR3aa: ASSNSGNTIY
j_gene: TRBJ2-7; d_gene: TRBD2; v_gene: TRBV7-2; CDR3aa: ASSLIPGLAGYEQY
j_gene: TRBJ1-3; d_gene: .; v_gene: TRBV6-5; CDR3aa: ASSFQSTVTIY
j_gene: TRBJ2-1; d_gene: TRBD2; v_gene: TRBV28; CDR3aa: ASRLAGGYNEQF
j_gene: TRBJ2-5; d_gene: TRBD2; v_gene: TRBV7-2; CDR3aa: ASSLSGGAAQY